This entry is about one TCR beta chain. Only in-frame clones appear in the TCRdb table, and some are missing; sequencing was by immunoSEQ multiplex PCR. The repertoire includes under 250,000 clones, about 89% of them detected once, and 1.5% to 2% sits in the top ten. The CDR3 loop spans 15 amino acids. V was shortened by 4 bases and J by 1 base, with 14 bases between the two germline ends. Germline loops: CDR1 SGHNT, CDR2 YYREEE (reference sequence). The entry originates in a study of blood T cell repertoires in COVID-19. The sample consisted of peripheral blood. This TCR derives from a woman in her sixties or seventies who had recovered from COVID-19. This sequence joins TRBV5-4 and TRBJ1-1, with D possibly being TRBD1 (6 bases). For the CDR3, the DNA is TGTGCCAGCAGCGCCGGGGGGGCAGCGAACACTGAAGCTTTCTTT. Amino acids: CASSAGGAANTEAFF.